The next 15 T cell receptor beta chains were all read from a single sample in a study of CD8+CD57+ T cells in acquired aplastic anemia. Those patients picked for sequencing had displayed CD8+CD57+ cell expansion on flow cytometry. TCR beta VDJ and CDR3 profiles were obtained from a genomic DNA template. TCRdb ran MiXCR on the reads and lists one entry per CDR3 protein. The repertoire holds roughly 100,000 distinct CDR3 sequences, with around 70% as singletons. Sequencing was performed on sorted CD4+, CD8+, or CD8+CD57+ T cells (not recorded which) from PBMCs. Receptors originate from a human donor with aplastic anemia.

V is TRBV25-1 and J is TRBJ1-2, with D uncertain. The CDR3 totals 11 residues. Germline V gene data show CDR1 as MGHDK and CDR2 as SYGVNS. V was pared by 0 bases and J by 8 bases, with 4 bases between. In nucleotides, the CDR3 is TGTGCCAGCAGTGAATATTGGGGCTACACCTTC. This gives the protein CASSEYWGYTF.

The chain recombines TRBV2 with TRBJ1-1; D might be TRBD1 (5 bases). V was cut by 0 bases and J by 5 bases, with 13 bases left in between. The CDR3 sequence is 15 residues long. Germline assignment: CDR1 SNHLY and CDR2 FYNNEI. The CDR3 region is CASSEALGRATEAFF. DNA for the CDR3: TGTGCCAGCAGTGAAGCGCTTGGCAGGGCTACTGAAGCTTTCTTT.

The chain uses TRBV2 and TRBJ2-1; either TRBD1 or TRBD2 may supply D (5 bases each). Trimming shortened V by 6 bases and J by 4 bases, and 16 bases separated the two germline ends. CDR1 and CDR2 (germline): SNHLY, FYNNEI. This CDR3 is 15 amino acids long. DNA for the CDR3: TGTGCCAGCAGCCGGGACCAAATAGGGTACAATGAGCAGTTCTTC. Amino acids: CASSRDQIGYNEQFF.

This clonotype was seen a single time. The chain uses TRBV13 and TRBJ2-7, with 10 bases lining up with TRBD1. The ends lost 5 bases at V and 0 bases at J; junction bases unmatched: 7. The CDR3 covers 16 residues. Germline assignment: CDR1 PRHDT and CDR2 FYEKMQ (reference sequence). The CDR3 region is CASSRDRGRSSYEQYF. The DNA of the CDR3 is TGTGCCAGCAGCCGGGACAGGGGCCGAAGCTCCTACGAGCAGTACTTC.

The gene calls are TRBV29-1 and TRBJ1-4; D remains ambiguous. CDR3 length: 12 residues. The germline gives CDR1 SQVTM, CDR2 ANQGSEA. V lost 4 bases to trimming and J lost 3 bases, with 6 bases between them. The CDR3 region has the DNA TGCAGCGTTGGCCGCTCTAATGAAAAACTGTTTTTT. It codes for CSVGRSNEKLFF. The whole variable domain, remainder taken from reference TRBV29-1 and TRBJ1-4, is SAVISQKPSRDICQRGTSLTIQCQVDSQVTMMFWYRQQPGQSLTLIATANQGSEATYESGFVIDKFPISRPNLTFSTLTVSNMSPEDSSIYLCSVGRSNEKLFFGSGTQLSVL.

The V and J genes are TRBV24-1 and TRBJ2-1, with 10 bases identical to TRBD2. The CDR3 runs 15 residues. Germline assignment: CDR1 KGHDR and CDR2 SFDVKD. The junction had 2 bases not matched to a gene; V was cut back by 7 bases and J by 0 bases. CDR3 residues: CATSPSGSSYNEQFF. In DNA form, the CDR3 reads TGTGCCACCAGCCCTAGCGGGAGCTCCTACAATGAGCAGTTCTTC.

Comments on this clonotype: The junction does not match germline at one end; this may be a read error. J is TRBJ2-5 and V is TRBV2; D is perhaps TRBD1 or TRBD2 (5 bases each). CDR3 length: 14 residues. The germline CDR1 and CDR2 sequences are SNHLY and FYNNEI. The CDR3 nucleotides are TGCGCCAGCAGAGGGGTAGGTATGGAAGAGACCCAGTACTTC. As protein: CASRGVGMEETQYF.

This clonotype was detected many times. V is TRBV5-6 and J is TRBJ2-2; D may be TRBD1 or TRBD2 (5 bases each). The V and J ends lost 2 bases and 8 bases respectively, with 7 bases between them. The CDR3 is 12 amino acids. CDR1 and CDR2 from the germline V gene are SGHDT and YYEEEE. CDR3 in DNA: TGTGCCAGCAGCTTTGGGGGAGGGGAGCTGTTTTTT. This translates into CASSFGGGELFF.

This chain links TRBV29-1 with TRBJ1-2; D remains unclear. Trimming shortened V by 7 bases and J by 7 bases, and 25 bases separated the two germline ends. Per germline, CDR1 SQVTM and CDR2 ANQGSEA. The CDR3 spans 15 residues. The DNA of the CDR3 is TGCAGCGCCGTTGGGAACCGTGATGCTCGGGCTGGCTACACCTTC. The encoded protein is CSAVGNRDARAGYTF.

This clonotype was counted once. The chain links TRBV10-3 to TRBJ2-4; no definite D call. Germline CDR1 and CDR2: ENHRY and SYGVKD. CDR3 length: 14 residues. The V end was cut by 0 bases, the J end by 0 bases, with 3 bases between. The CDR3 protein is CAISESLAKNIQYF. As DNA, the CDR3 is TGTGCCATCAGTGAGTCGTTAGCCAAAAACATTCAGTACTTC.

This clonotype was seen many times. The chain carries TRBV27 and TRBJ2-7, with no clear D. Trimming pared 5 bases from V and 6 bases from J, leaving 20 bases between. The CDR3 is made up of 15 amino acids. CDR1 and CDR2 from the germline V gene are MNHEY and SMNVEV (reference sequence). DNA for the CDR3: TGTGCCAGCAGTCCCGACGGTGAAGGGCCCCTCGAGCAGTACTTC. This sequence encodes CASSPDGEGPLEQYF.

The rearrangement links TRBV5-1 to TRBJ1-4; 7 nucleotides match TRBD1. In germline, CDR1 is SGHRS, CDR2 YFSETQ. Trimming cost V 2 bases and J 6 bases; bases outside gene matches: 1. The CDR3 has 13 residues. The DNA of the CDR3 is TGCGCCAGCAGCTTAGGGACAGATGAAAAACTGTTTTTT. Amino acid sequence: CASSLGTDEKLFF.

This clonotype has at least ten counts. The chain couples TRBV12-3 or TRBV12-4 to TRBJ2-7; either TRBD1 or TRBD2 may fit D (6 bases each). Trimming cost V 8 bases and J 1 base, with 12 bases left between them. The CDR3 has 13 residues. DNA of the CDR3: TGTGCCAGCGTGGGGGGCTTGTCCTACGAGCAGTACTTC. This translates into CASVGGLSYEQYF.

This clonotype occurred once. V is TRBV7-7 and J is TRBJ2-1, with D possibly matching TRBD1 (6 bases). The ends were cut back, 5 bases at V and 6 bases at J, with 11 bases in the middle. This CDR3 contains 13 residues. CDR1 and CDR2 (germline): SSHAT, FNYEAQ (reference sequence). In DNA, the CDR3 is TGTGCCAGCAGCCCCGGGACAATCAATGAGCAGTTCTTC. Its protein product is CASSPGTINEQFF.

This chain links TRBV11-2 with TRBJ2-1; 7 positions agree with TRBD1. The V gene end was trimmed by 5 bases and the J gene end by 5 bases; junction bases not matched to a gene: 6. Looked up from germline, CDR1 is SGHAT and CDR2 is FQNNGV. The CDR3 has 14 amino acids. For the CDR3, the DNA is TGTGCCAGCAGCATCGGGACAGCCAACAATGAGCAGTTCTTC. Amino acid sequence: CASSIGTANNEQFF.